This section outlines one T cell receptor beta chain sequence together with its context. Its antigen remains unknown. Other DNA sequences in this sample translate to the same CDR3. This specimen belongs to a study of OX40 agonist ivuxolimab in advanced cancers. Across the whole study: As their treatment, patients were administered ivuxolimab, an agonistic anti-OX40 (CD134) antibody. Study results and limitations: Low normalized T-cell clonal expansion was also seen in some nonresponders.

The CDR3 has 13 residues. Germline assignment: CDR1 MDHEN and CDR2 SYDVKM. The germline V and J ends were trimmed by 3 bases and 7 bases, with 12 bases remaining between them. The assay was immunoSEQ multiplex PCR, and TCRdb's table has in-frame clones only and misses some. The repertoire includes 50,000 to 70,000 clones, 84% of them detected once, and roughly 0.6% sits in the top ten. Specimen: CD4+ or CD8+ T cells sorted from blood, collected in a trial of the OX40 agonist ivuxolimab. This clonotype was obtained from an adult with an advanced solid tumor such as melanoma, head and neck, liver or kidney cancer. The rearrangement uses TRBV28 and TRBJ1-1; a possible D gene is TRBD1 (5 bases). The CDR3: CASSFGHRGEAFF. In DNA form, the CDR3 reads TGTGCCAGCAGTTTCGGACATCGGGGTGAAGCTTTCTTT.